One sample yielded the 4 T cell receptor beta chains listed below, sequenced in a study of cytomegalovirus exposure and HLA in healthy donors. The repertoire was sequenced with immunoSEQ multiplex PCR; TCRdb's copy has only in-frame clones and lacks some. The table records about 150,000 clones, approximately 92% of them present only once. The sequencing sample was made of PBMCs. The source is a young woman in good health and CMV-seropositive.

The CDR3 loop reads CASSQDGLAVYQETQYF. For the CDR3, the DNA is TGTGCCAGCAGCCAAGACGGACTAGCGGTCTATCAAGAGACCCAGTACTTC. This chain joins TRBV7-9 and TRBJ2-5; 10 bases agree with TRBD2. Unmatched junction bases numbered 11, after V lost 5 bases and J lost 2 bases. The germline V gene has CDR1 SEHNR and CDR2 FQNEAQ (reference sequence). This CDR3 is 17 amino acids long.

The chain is built from TRBV6-1 and TRBJ2-5; tentatively, D is TRBD1 (5 bases). Germline CDR1 and CDR2: MNHNS and SASEGT. V dropped 7 bases and J dropped 4 bases, with 16 bases sitting between them. The CDR3 has 14 amino acids. Here the CDR3 DNA reads TGTGCCAGCATTACACGTGGTCAGGGAGAGACCCAGTACTTC. Translation: CASITRGQGETQYF.

The rearrangement links TRBV5-1 to TRBJ1-1; 8 nucleotides match TRBD1. The trim removed 0 bases at V and 10 bases at J, leaving 5 bases unmatched. The germline V gene has CDR1 SGHRS and CDR2 YFSETQ. CDR3 size: 13 residues. In nucleotides, the CDR3 is TGCGCCAGCAGCTTGGCAGGGGGCCAGGGAGCTTTCTTT. Translated, it gives CASSLAGGQGAFF. The full variable domain, rest sourced from reference TRBV5-1 and TRBJ1-1, is KAGVTQTPRYLIKTRGQQVTLSCSPISGHRSVSWYQQTPGQGLQFLFEYFSETQRNKGNFPGRFSGRQFSNSRSEMNVSTLELGDSALYLCASSLAGGQGAFFGQGTRLTVV.

There are a few counts of this clone. The chain uses TRBV5-5 and TRBJ1-2; perhaps TRBD1 as D (6 bases). Germline CDR1 reads SGHKS; CDR2 reads YYEKEE (reference sequence). CDR3 length: 16 amino acids. Trimming took 0 bases from V and 2 from J, leaving 14 bases between them. The CDR3 loop reads CASSLGGTGRNYGYTF. The CDR3 region has the DNA TGTGCCAGCAGCTTGGGTGGCACAGGGAGAAACTATGGCTACACCTTC.